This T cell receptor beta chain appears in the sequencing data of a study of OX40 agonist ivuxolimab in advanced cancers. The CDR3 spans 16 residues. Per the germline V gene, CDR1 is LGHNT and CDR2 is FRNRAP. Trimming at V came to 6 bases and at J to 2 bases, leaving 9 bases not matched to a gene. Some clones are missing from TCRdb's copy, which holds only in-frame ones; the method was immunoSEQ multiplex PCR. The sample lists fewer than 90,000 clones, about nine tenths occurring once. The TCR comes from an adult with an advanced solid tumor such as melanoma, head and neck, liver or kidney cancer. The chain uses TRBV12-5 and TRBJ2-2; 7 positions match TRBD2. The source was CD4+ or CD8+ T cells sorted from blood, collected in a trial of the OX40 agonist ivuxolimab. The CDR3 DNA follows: TGTGCTAGTGGCACCTGGGGGGGGATTAACACCGGGGAGCTGTTTTTT. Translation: CASGTWGGINTGELFF.